Listed here are 2 T cell receptor beta chains from one sample, sequenced in a study of blood T cell repertoires in COVID-19. TCRdb's copy holds only in-frame clones and misses some; the assay was immunoSEQ multiplex PCR. There are under 250,000 clones in the sample; over 75% occur only once, and approximately 9.1% lies in the top ten. The specimen sequenced was PBMCs or T cells enriched from blood (not recorded which). Receptor source: a woman between 45 and 60 years old with acute COVID-19.

The chain joins TRBV18 to TRBJ2-3, with 8 positions matching TRBD2. The V segment lost 3 bases and the J segment 2 bases; nucleotides outside the gene matches: 4. Germline V gene sequence: CDR1 KGHSH, CDR2 LQKENI. CDR3 length: 15 amino acids. This chain's CDR3 is CASSPPGLVTDTQYF. CDR3 nucleotide sequence: TGTGCCAGCTCACCCCCGGGACTAGTCACAGATACGCAGTATTTT.

This sequence joins TRBV11-3 and TRBJ2-1, with 10 bases lining up with TRBD2. The V gene end was trimmed by 0 bases and the J gene end by 9 bases; junction bases not matched to a gene: 8. Germline V gene lookup returns CDR1 SGHNT and CDR2 YENEEA. CDR3 length: 16 amino acids. The chain's CDR3 is CASSLDFRLAGVEQFF. CDR3 coding DNA: TGTGCCAGCAGCTTAGATTTCAGACTAGCGGGTGTTGAGCAGTTCTTC. Full variable domain (missing parts from reference TRBV11-3 and TRBJ2-1): EAGVVQSPRYKIIEKKQPVAFWCNPISGHNTLYWYLQNLGQGPELLIRYENEEAVDDSQLPKDRFSAERLKGVDSTLKIQPAELGDSAVYLCASSLDFRLAGVEQFFGPGTRLTVL.